The T cell receptor beta chain under discussion was sequenced for a study of TIL therapy for anti-PD-1-resistant metastatic lung cancer. Germline lookup yields CDR1 SGHTA and CDR2 FQGNSA. The CDR3 covers 16 residues. V was trimmed by 5 bases and J by 2 bases, leaving 15 bases between them. As to time point: pre-treatment sample, taken before nivolumab and TIL therapy. Tumor tissue came from excised metastases, mostly pleural nodules or supraclavicular lymph nodes. The libraries were made with immunoSEQ v3. Some clones are missing from TCRdb's copy, which holds only in-frame ones; the method was immunoSEQ multiplex PCR. The table includes some 7,600 clones, just under 75% detected once.

The sequenced sample was tumor tissue, obtained at baseline. V gene TRBV7-2 combines with J gene TRBJ1-4, with D unclear. This clonotype originated in a person aged 25-85 years with non-small cell lung cancer. CDR3 coding DNA: TGTGCCAGCAGCCTGGTTCGATTTGGGACTAATGAAAAACTGTTTTTT. Its protein is CASSLVRFGTNEKLFF. The complete variable domain, with remaining parts taken from reference TRBV7-2 and TRBJ1-4, reads GAGVSQSPSNKVTEKGKDVELRCDPISGHTALYWYRQSLGQGLEFLIYFQGNSAPDKSGLPSDRFSAERTGGSVSTLTIQRTQQEDSAVYLCASSLVRFGTNEKLFFGSGTQLSVL.